This entry features one T cell receptor (beta chain) sequence. Its antigen remains unidentified. A read error may produce the germline difference seen at one junction end. The data originate from a study of metastatic and nonmetastatic thyroid tumors. Study-level background: Across peripheral blood and tumor or nodule tissue samples taken from malignant and benign thyroid patients, the repertoires were compared with one another. General study points: For both blood and tumor, malignant thyroid tumors reportedly showed significantly higher TCR beta diversity than benign nodules did.

Germline V gene data show CDR1 as MNHNS and CDR2 as SASEGT. The CDR3 is made up of 16 amino acids. Every patient was untreated before thyroid surgery. Original data processing: What underpinned the distant-metastasis classifier for papillary thyroid cancer was the set of CDR3 differences across clinicopathological groups. TCRdb re-called clones via MiXCR from the PCR reads. TCRdb assigned the V and J calls; the authors' analysis was not used. The sample has tens of thousands of clones; roughly a quarter are singletons. Sample: tumor tissue. This TCR was sampled from a male donor with papillary thyroid cancer or a benign thyroid nodule (not recorded which). Some clones in this sample may be carry-over from other donors' samples. V is TRBV6-1 and J is TRBJ2-2; 9 bases fit TRBD1. The CDR3 region has the DNA TGTGTCAGCAGTAAATACGACCGGGACAGGGCCGGGGAGCTGTTTTTT. Translated: CVSSKYDRDRAGELFF.